A single sample gave rise to the 12 T cell receptor beta chains below, sequenced in a study of blood T cells in healthy people across ages. A second PCR of 7 to 11 cycles used a sample-barcoded 5' primer and a J-beta primer mix. TCRdb reprocessed the 5' RACE reads via MiXCR and lists one record per CDR3 protein. This table holds about 770,000 distinct CDR3 sequences, more than 40% found once. Input material: blood. The receptors originated from a man in his 60s in good health.

The rearrangement links TRBV12-3 or TRBV12-4 to TRBJ2-1; a possible D gene is TRBD2 (5 bases). Trimming cost V 6 bases and J 10 bases, with 22 bases left between them. The CDR3 is made up of 15 amino acids. CDR3 sequence reads: CASSPTVLGSAEQFF. DNA of the CDR3: TGTGCCAGCAGCCCCACCGTACTAGGATCGGCCGAGCAGTTCTTC.

This clonotype was recorded a few times. This chain joins TRBV28 and TRBJ1-1; D might be TRBD1 (6 bases). In germline, CDR1 is MDHEN, CDR2 SYDVKM. The CDR3 runs 15 residues. Trimming stripped 5 bases from V and 1 base from J, with 14 bases between. The CDR3 spells CASSPRLGGNTEAFF. The CDR3 DNA sequence: TGTGCCAGCAGTCCCCGGTTAGGGGGGAACACTGAAGCTTTCTTT.

This clonotype showed up just once. The chain carries TRBV28 and TRBJ2-7; 10 bases agree with TRBD1. The CDR3 consists of 15 residues. Unmatched junction bases numbered 9, after V lost 8 bases and J lost 2 bases. Germline V gene lookup returns CDR1 MDHEN and CDR2 SYDVKM. CDR3: CASYAPGQGTYEQYF. In DNA, the CDR3 is TGTGCCAGCTATGCTCCGGGACAGGGGACCTACGAGCAGTACTTC.

V usage is TRBV6-2 or TRBV6-3 and J usage is TRBJ1-2, with a tentative D call TRBD1 (6 bases). CDR3 length: 13 amino acids. V gave up 8 bases and J gave up 7 bases, with 17 bases separating them. Germline V lookup: CDR1 MNHEY, CDR2 SVGEGT. CDR3 sequence (DNA): TGTGCCAGCCGAAAGACAGGCGCGAGTGGCTACACCTTC. Its protein is CASRKTGASGYTF.

This clonotype turned up a few times. The rearrangement uses TRBV5-5 and TRBJ2-5; D is unresolved. From germline, CDR1 is SGHKS and CDR2 YYEKEE (reference sequence). This CDR3 contains 13 residues. V was clipped by 1 base and J by 2 bases, with 6 bases between them. CDR3 DNA sequence: TGTGCCAGCAGCTTGTTACAACAAGAGACCCAGTACTTC. It translates to CASSLLQQETQYF.

This sequence joins TRBV6-6 and TRBJ2-7; 12 positions match TRBD1. The germline V gene has CDR1 MNHNY and CDR2 SVGAGI (reference sequence). V trimming: 0 bases; J trimming: 5 bases; junction bases outside the gene matches: 2. This CDR3 is built from 15 residues. The CDR3 protein is CASSYSGQGANEQYF. DNA for the CDR3: TGTGCCAGCAGTTACTCGGGACAGGGGGCCAACGAGCAGTACTTC.

The chain uses TRBV29-1 and TRBJ2-2, with 8 nucleotides matching TRBD1. The CDR3 sequence is 12 residues long. CDR1 is SQVTM and CDR2 is ANQGSEA in the germline V gene. Trimming took 6 bases from V and 6 from J; bases not matched to a gene: 3. CDR3 bases: TGCAGCGTGGGACAGGCGGCCGGGGAGCTGTTTTTT. It yields the protein CSVGQAAGELFF.

The chain has TRBV4-3 and TRBJ2-7; 7 bases agree with TRBD1. V lost 6 bases, J lost 3 bases, and 20 bases stayed unmatched. CDR3 length: 18 residues. Germline V gives CDR1 LGHNA, CDR2 YSLEER. CDR3 DNA sequence: TGCGCCAGCAGTCTCCAAGTCGGGACAGACACAACGCACTACGAGCAGTACTTC. Translating gives CASSLQVGTDTTHYEQYF.

This chain links TRBV14 with TRBJ2-4, with 7 bases fitting TRBD1. The J call may be wrong; the DNA end is better matched by TRBJ2-5. In germline, CDR1 is SGHDN, CDR2 FVKESK. The CDR3 contains 13 residues. The chain's CDR3 is CASSRTGWGTQYF. The CDR3 DNA sequence: TGTGCCAGCAGCCGGACAGGATGGGGGACCCAGTACTTC.

This clonotype turned up a few times. The CDR3, as DNA: TGTGCTAGTGGCCGGGGAAACGGACTAGTTGGCACAGATACGCAGTATTTT. Protein sequence: CASGRGNGLVGTDTQYF. The chain joins TRBV12-5 to TRBJ2-3; 7 bases match TRBD2. This CDR3 has 17 residues. Germline assignment: CDR1 LGHNT and CDR2 FRNRAP. With 6 bases clipped from V and 1 base from J, the junction kept 13 bases outside the gene matches.

This clonotype has ten or more counts. The chain uses TRBV25-1 and TRBJ2-3; D ambiguous. Germline-derived CDR1 and CDR2 are MGHDK and SYGVNS. The CDR3 is 15 amino acids. V was clipped by 1 base and J by 1 base, with 9 bases between them. The CDR3 coding sequence is TGTGCCAGCAGTGAATTCGAACCTGGCACAGATACGCAGTATTTT. It is translated as CASSEFEPGTDTQYF.

In its sample, this clonotype was seen a few times. The chain couples TRBV7-2 to TRBJ2-3; D is perhaps TRBD2 (6 bases). Trimming left V 5 bases short and J 2 bases short, with 14 bases between. This CDR3 has 15 residues. Germline values: CDR1 SGHTA, CDR2 FQGNSA. CDR3 bases: TGTGCCAGCAGCGAACCCGGGGGTAACACAGATACGCAGTATTTT. Translation gives CASSEPGGNTDTQYF. Full variable domain (missing parts from reference TRBV7-2 and TRBJ2-3): GAGVSQSPSNKVTEKGKDVELRCDPISGHTALYWYRQSLGQGLEFLIYFQGNSAPDKSGLPSDRFSAERTGGSVSTLTIQRTQQEDSAVYLCASSEPGGNTDTQYFGPGTRLTVL.